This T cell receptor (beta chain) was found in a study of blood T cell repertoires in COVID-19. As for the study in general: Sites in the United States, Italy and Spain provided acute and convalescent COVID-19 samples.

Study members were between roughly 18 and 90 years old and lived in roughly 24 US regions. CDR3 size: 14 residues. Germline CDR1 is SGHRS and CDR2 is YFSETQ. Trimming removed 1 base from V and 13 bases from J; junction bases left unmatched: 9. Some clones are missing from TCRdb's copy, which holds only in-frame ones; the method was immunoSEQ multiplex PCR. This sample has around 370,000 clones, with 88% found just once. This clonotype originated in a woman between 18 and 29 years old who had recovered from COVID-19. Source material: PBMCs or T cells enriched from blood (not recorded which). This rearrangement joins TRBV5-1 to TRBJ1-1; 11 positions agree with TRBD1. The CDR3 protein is CASSLTNGQGAGFF. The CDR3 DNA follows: TGCGCCAGCAGCTTGACCAATGGACAGGGGGCGGGTTTCTTT.